The 31 T cell receptor beta chains reported below all come from one sample, sequenced in a study of patients and donors after allogeneic stem cell transplantation. Using its own MiXCR run on the RT-PCR reads, TCRdb lists one record per CDR3 protein. The sample carries about 960,000 distinct CDR3 sequences, approximately 19% recorded once. Sequencing input: blood, either unsorted or a sorted T cell fraction (not recorded which). Source of these receptors: a human donor who was either an allogeneic HSCT recipient or a stem cell or donor lymphocyte infusion donor (not recorded which). It is not recorded whose cells these are; they may come from a transplant donor.

This clonotype was seen more than once but under ten times. J is TRBJ1-2 and V is TRBV12-3 or TRBV12-4; possibly TRBD1 for D (5 bases). V shed 6 bases and J shed 4 bases, with 12 bases lying between them. The CDR3 extends over 13 amino acids. CDR3 region: CASRNPDSYGYTF. CDR3 coding DNA: TGTGCCAGCAGGAACCCCGACAGCTATGGCTACACCTTC.

The V call is TRBV29-1, the J call TRBJ1-1; D may be TRBD1 (6 bases). V lost 0 bases and J lost 0, with 20 bases in between. CDR3 length equals 18 residues. Germline V gene lookup returns CDR1 SQVTM and CDR2 ANQGSEA. The CDR3 nucleotides are TGCAGCGTTGAAGATCGGGGGAGAGACAGGCAGATGAACACTGAAGCTTTCTTT. It yields the protein CSVEDRGRDRQMNTEAFF.

In its sample, this clonotype was seen a few times. The CDR3 region has the DNA TGTGCCAGCAGTTTAATAGCACAGGGGGAGACCTACGAGCAGTACTTC. Its protein is CASSLIAQGETYEQYF. V and J are TRBV27 and TRBJ2-7, with TRBD1 matching over 8 bases. J lost 2 bases, V lost 2 bases, and 8 bases had no gene match. The CDR3 has 16 amino acids. Germline values: CDR1 MNHEY, CDR2 SMNVEV (reference sequence).

The chain carries TRBV5-1 and TRBJ1-5; 8 bases are shared with TRBD1. Looked up from germline, CDR1 is SGHRS and CDR2 is YFSETQ. V gave up 2 bases and J gave up 6 bases; unmatched junction bases: 10. This CDR3 spans 16 amino acids. As DNA, the CDR3 is TGCGCCAGCAGCTTTCACAGGGGGAAAAAGGGTCAGCCCCAGCATTTT. Protein product: CASSFHRGKKGQPQHF.

This clonotype was seen a handful of times. V and J are TRBV5-6 and TRBJ2-1; 15 nucleotides agree with TRBD2. Germline loops: CDR1 SGHDT, CDR2 YYEEEE. The CDR3 extends over 19 amino acids. Trimming at V came to 2 bases and at J to 0 bases, leaving 6 bases not matched to a gene. CDR3 sequence reads: CASSLDGTSGGPSYNEQFF. CDR3 bases: TGTGCCAGCAGCTTAGACGGGACTAGCGGGGGGCCCTCCTACAATGAGCAGTTCTTC.

V usage is TRBV12-3 or TRBV12-4 and J usage is TRBJ2-7, with 12 bases identical to TRBD2. The junction had 7 bases not matched to a gene; V was cut back by 5 bases and J by 5 bases. The CDR3 extends over 15 amino acids. The CDR3 DNA follows: TGTGCCAGCAGTCCTCTAGCGGGAGGGCCACACGAGCAGTACTTC. It translates to CASSPLAGGPHEQYF.

The rearrangement links TRBV9 to TRBJ2-3; D remains unclear. CDR1 is SGDLS and CDR2 is YYNGEE in the germline V gene. Trimming pared 0 bases from V and 1 base from J, leaving 6 bases between. The CDR3 consists of 14 residues. CDR3 amino acids: CASSVDEGTDTQYF. The CDR3 DNA is TGTGCCAGCAGCGTAGACGAGGGCACAGATACGCAGTATTTT.

The sample holds a few counts of this clonotype. The chain employs TRBV20-1 and TRBJ2-7, with D possibly TRBD1 on 5 matching bases. CDR1 is DFQATT and CDR2 is SNEGSKA in the germline V gene (reference sequence). This CDR3 has 15 residues. The V end was cut by 1 base, the J end by 2 bases, with 15 bases between. The CDR3 protein is CSARGRRQQPYEQYF. The CDR3 coding sequence is TGCAGTGCTAGAGGACGGAGACAGCAGCCCTACGAGCAGTACTTC.

The chain joins TRBV12-3 or TRBV12-4 to TRBJ2-2; 9 bases are shared with TRBD1. V dropped 0 bases and J dropped 4; count of bases not matched to a gene: 12. This CDR3 has 19 residues. The CDR3 protein is CASSLALGTGRSVTGELFF. DNA for the CDR3: TGTGCCAGCAGTTTAGCACTAGGGACAGGGCGGTCGGTCACCGGGGAGCTGTTTTTT.

The rearrangement joins TRBV19 to TRBJ1-2; D not resolved. The CDR3 runs to 15 residues. Germline lookup yields CDR1 LNHDA and CDR2 SQIVND (reference sequence). V was pared by 7 bases and J by 7 bases, with 22 bases between. The CDR3 bases are TGTGCCAGTACCTCGATAGTGCGGGGAGGAGGTGGCTACACCTTC. It translates to CASTSIVRGGGGYTF.

The table lists this clonotype with a few counts. This chain connects TRBV30 to TRBJ1-1; D is unclear. The CDR3 has 13 residues. The germline V and J ends were trimmed by 3 bases and 1 base, with 9 bases remaining between them. The germline CDR1 and CDR2 sequences are GTSNPN and SVGIG (reference sequence). The CDR3: CAWSLRQNTEAFF. The CDR3 DNA sequence: TGTGCCTGGAGCCTGCGACAGAACACTGAAGCTTTCTTT.

This chain joins TRBV27 and TRBJ1-1; 8 bases align to TRBD1. This CDR3 region has 15 residues. Germline V CDR1 and CDR2: MNHEY, SMNVEV (reference sequence). Trimming removed 6 bases from V and 8 bases from J; junction bases left unmatched: 14. CDR3 nucleotide sequence: TGTGCCAGCAGGTCAATCGCCGGCCGGGACAGGGAAGCTTTCTTT. The encoded protein is CASRSIAGRDREAFF.

V and J are TRBV7-9 and TRBJ2-2; D uncertain. Germline V lookup: CDR1 SEHNR, CDR2 FQNEAQ (reference sequence). The CDR3 has 17 residues. The germline V and J ends were trimmed by 1 base and 1 base, with 13 bases remaining between them. The CDR3 DNA reads as TGTGCCAGCAGCTTAGTTCGGCAAGTAAAGAACACCGGGGAGCTGTTTTTT. Translating gives CASSLVRQVKNTGELFF.

This clonotype has just a few counts. This chain connects TRBV9 to TRBJ1-6; perhaps TRBD1 as D (5 bases). The germline V gene has CDR1 SGDLS and CDR2 YYNGEE. Trimming pared 3 bases from V and 7 bases from J, leaving 14 bases between. There are 15 residues in the CDR3. The DNA for the CDR3 is TGTGCCAGCAGCGCCCAGGGAATCTTGAATTCACCCCTCCACTTT. Encoded protein: CASSAQGILNSPLHF.

The V gene is TRBV21-1, the J gene TRBJ2-4; the table's TRBD1 call for D was not verified on the DNA. TRBV21-1 is a recognized pseudogene. CDR3 size: 17 residues. As DNA, the CDR3 is TGTGCCAGCAGCAAATGGGTGGGGGGCCTTGGCAAAAACATTCAGTACTTC. Protein product: CASSKWVGGLGKNIQYF.

This clonotype appeared many times. Germline and junction disagree at one end, which may indicate a read error. J is TRBJ1-1 and V is TRBV4-1, with no clear D. The length of the CDR3 is 15 residues. Germline CDR1 reads MGHRA; CDR2 reads YSYEKL. Written as DNA, the CDR3 is TGTGCCAGCTCACCATTGGCAGGAGTGAACACTGAAGCTTTCTTT. Protein: CASSPLAGVNTEAFF.

The chain has TRBV7-2 and TRBJ2-3, with 14 bases matching TRBD2. The CDR3 is 17 amino acids. Unmatched junction bases numbered 7, after V lost 2 bases and J lost 6 bases. Germline V gene lookup returns CDR1 SGHTA and CDR2 FQGNSA. The chain's CDR3 is CASSLRRLAGGLDTQYF. CDR3 sequence (DNA): TGTGCCAGCAGCTTACGGAGACTAGCGGGAGGGTTGGATACGCAGTATTTT.

V gene TRBV7-3 combines with J gene TRBJ2-2; 8 bases are a match to TRBD2. Germline values: CDR1 SGHTA, CDR2 FQGTGA. The CDR3 length is 15 residues. Trimming removed 5 bases from V and 4 bases from J; junction bases left unmatched: 6. In DNA, the CDR3 is TGTGCCAGCAGCGAGAGCGGGAGAGGCACCGGGGAGCTGTTTTTT. This translates into CASSESGRGTGELFF.

The chain is built from TRBV7-8 and TRBJ2-6, with 7 bases identical to TRBD1. The CDR3 extends over 16 amino acids. Trimming took 4 bases from V and 8 from J; bases not matched to a gene: 11. The germline CDR1 and CDR2 sequences are SGHVS and FQNEAQ. The CDR3 DNA is TGTGCCAGCAGCTCCATCTGGGACAGCAGTTCCAACGTCCTGACTTTC. Residues: CASSSIWDSSSNVLTF.

This clonotype was seen repeatedly, ten times or more. V and J are TRBV12-3 or TRBV12-4 and TRBJ1-2; D is unclear. The germline V and J ends were trimmed by 3 bases and 8 bases, with 10 bases remaining between them. The CDR3 length is 12 residues. The CDR3 nucleotides are TGTGCCAGCAGTTTGGAAGGTCGAGGCTACACCTTC. It translates to CASSLEGRGYTF.

This rearrangement joins TRBV27 to TRBJ1-4, with D possibly being TRBD1 (5 bases). This CDR3 has 12 residues. The V end was cut by 1 base, the J end by 12 bases, with 9 bases between. The germline gives CDR1 MNHEY, CDR2 SMNVEV (reference sequence). CDR3 nucleotides: TGTGCCAGCAGTTTATACGCGGGGGAACTGTTTTTT. Translation gives CASSLYAGELFF.

V gene TRBV20-1 combines with J gene TRBJ1-5; D is unresolved. V was pared by 7 bases and J by 5 bases, with 9 bases between. CDR1 and CDR2 (germline): DFQATT, SNEGSKA (reference sequence). CDR3 length equals 11 residues. The CDR3, as DNA: TGCAGTGTTCAAGACGATCAGCCCCAGCATTTT. Protein product: CSVQDDQPQHF.

The chain is built from TRBV5-1 and TRBJ2-7; 10 bases are shared with TRBD1. Germline V gives CDR1 SGHRS, CDR2 YFSETQ. The CDR3 loop spans 14 amino acids. The junction had 6 bases not matched to a gene; V was cut back by 4 bases and J by 5 bases. The CDR3 coding sequence is TGCGCCAGCAGCCAAGGACAGGGGGTCAACGAGCAGTACTTC. This sequence encodes CASSQGQGVNEQYF.

The gene calls are TRBV7-2 and TRBJ2-1; the match to TRBD2 covers 11 bases. CDR3 length: 15 amino acids. The germline V gene has CDR1 SGHTA and CDR2 FQGNSA. V shed 3 bases, J shed 8 bases, and the junction held 6 bases outside the gene matches. Here the CDR3 reads CASSFSGGANDEQFF. CDR3 DNA: TGTGCCAGCAGCTTTAGCGGGGGGGCGAACGATGAGCAGTTCTTC.

The chain combines TRBV4-1 with TRBJ2-6, with 7 bases aligning to TRBD1. The length of the CDR3 is 21 residues. Germline CDR1 MGHRA, CDR2 YSYEKL. V lost 3 bases to trimming and J lost 0 bases; unmatched junction nucleotides: 17. This CDR3 is CASSHHKAIPGQPSGANVLTF. CDR3 in DNA: TGCGCCAGCAGCCATCACAAAGCTATACCGGGACAGCCCTCTGGGGCCAACGTCCTGACTTTC.

Only a few counts were recorded for this clonotype. The chain has TRBV9 and TRBJ1-1, with D hard to call. The CDR3 spans 14 residues. The V gene's germline CDR1 is SGDLS and CDR2 YYNGEE. The V end lost 0 bases, the J end lost 1 base, and 7 bases lay between the germline ends. The CDR3 nucleotides are TGTGCCAGCAGCGTAGCCATGGCGAACACTGAAGCTTTCTTT. Its translation: CASSVAMANTEAFF.

This clonotype was seen repeatedly, ten times or more. V usage is TRBV5-5 and J usage is TRBJ2-7; D could derive from TRBD1 or TRBD2 (5 bases each). This CDR3 is built from 12 residues. Trimming left V 1 base short and J 5 bases short, with 7 bases between. The germline V gene encodes CDR1 SGHKS and CDR2 YYEKEE (reference sequence). CDR3 protein: CASSLWGNEQYF. The CDR3 coding sequence is TGTGCCAGCAGCTTGTGGGGGAACGAGCAGTACTTC. Full variable domain (rest looked up from reference TRBV5-5 and TRBJ2-7): DAGVTQSPTHLIKTRGQQVTLRCSPISGHKSVSWYQQVLGQGPQFIFQYYEKEERGRGNFPDRFSARQFPNYSSELNVNALLLGDSALYLCASSLWGNEQYFGPGTRLTVT.

This clonotype was seen only a few times. The V and J genes are TRBV20-1 and TRBJ1-5; maybe TRBD1 (6 bases). The germline V and J ends were trimmed by 6 bases and 5 bases, with 11 bases remaining between them. CDR3 length: 12 residues. CDR1 is DFQATT and CDR2 is SNEGSKA in the germline V gene (reference sequence). The CDR3 DNA reads as TGCAGTGCAAAAGGGACACATCAGCCCCAGCATTTT. The encoded protein is CSAKGTHQPQHF.

Only a few counts were recorded for this clonotype. Here the CDR3 DNA reads TGTGCCAGCCTTCGGGGGATGGAGACCCAGTACTTC. This translates into CASLRGMETQYF. The chain couples TRBV5-6 to TRBJ2-5, with D perhaps matching TRBD2 (6 bases). Germline-derived CDR1 and CDR2 are SGHDT and YYEEEE. The CDR3 has 12 residues. The V end lost 7 bases, the J end lost 5 bases, and 12 bases lay between the germline ends.

This CDR3 is CASSLGVGRGLDQPQHF. Written as DNA, the CDR3 is TGTGCCAGCAGTTTAGGGGTTGGCCGCGGCCTAGACCAGCCCCAGCATTTT. The rearrangement links TRBV12-3 or TRBV12-4 to TRBJ1-5, with no clear D. The CDR3 consists of 17 residues. V dropped 1 base and J dropped 7 bases, with 20 bases sitting between them.

The chain links TRBV5-1 to TRBJ2-1; 8 bases match TRBD1. Germline V CDR1 and CDR2: SGHRS, YFSETQ. The CDR3 extends over 15 amino acids. V was pared by 4 bases and J by 2 bases, with 5 bases of the junction left unmatched. The CDR3 reads CASSDPGGTYNEQFF. For the CDR3, the DNA is TGCGCCAGCAGCGATCCAGGGGGCACCTACAATGAGCAGTTCTTC.